This T cell receptor beta chain was recorded in a study of cytomegalovirus exposure and HLA in healthy donors. The donors were healthy bone marrow donors. As regards this clone: Its target is not known.

General study results and limits: Some V segments (TRBV6-2 and TRBV6-3 among them) were excluded as indistinguishable.

V shed 3 bases and J 6 bases; nucleotides not matched to a gene: 5. This CDR3 is built from 14 residues. Per germline, CDR1 SGDLS and CDR2 YYNGEE. In the PCR, 60 Vbeta and 13 Jbeta primers were used. The table came from immunoSEQ multiplex PCR; TCRdb's copy has only in-frame clones and leaves some out. The sample yields 50,000 to 60,000 clones, of which the top ten take up 3.5% to 4%. The rearrangement joins TRBV9 to TRBJ2-5; 10 nucleotides line up with TRBD1. The TCR originated in a male donor in good health and CMV-seronegative. The sequencing input was PBMCs. DNA of the CDR3: TGTGCCAGCAGCGCCGGACAGGGGGGACAGACCCAGTACTTC. Translating it yields CASSAGQGGQTQYF.